This entry lists 23 T cell receptor beta chains sequenced from one sample in a study of long-term antiretroviral therapy in people with HIV. Researchers report immunoSEQ v3.0 was run at survey level. Profiled with immunoSEQ multiplex PCR; TCRdb holds only in-frame clones, not every one. The profile covers about 15,000 clones, with 88% appearing a single time and approximately 15% taken by the ten largest. The starting material was unsorted PBMCs, obtained 2.3 to 2.4 years before starting antiretroviral therapy. Every receptor here comes from a woman between 25 and 40 years old with HIV.

V usage is TRBV23-1 and J usage is TRBJ1-2; 7 positions agree with TRBD1. TRBV23-1 is assigned to the ORF class and has an uncertain function. The CDR3 contains 21 residues. V gave up 4 bases and J gave up 6 bases; unmatched junction bases: 29. In nucleotides, the CDR3 is TGCGCCAGCAGTCCACGGATACGACAAAGTTTTAAGCAGACAGGGAGGAATGGCTACACCTTC. Translation gives CASSPRIRQSFKQTGRNGYTF.

The chain combines TRBV7-3 with TRBJ2-1; D remains ambiguous. Germline CDR1 SGHTA, CDR2 FQGTGA. The V end was cut by 2 bases, the J end by 9 bases, with 17 bases between. The CDR3 consists of 15 residues. The CDR3, as DNA: TGTGCCAGCAGCTTAGCACCCACCCCGGGTTTTGAGCAGTTCTTC. It translates to CASSLAPTPGFEQFF.

The chain employs TRBV28 and TRBJ2-7; 7 bases match TRBD1. This CDR3 region has 14 residues. Losses at the gene ends were 5 bases for V and 5 bases for J; bases not matched to a gene: 9. The germline CDR1 and CDR2 sequences are MDHEN and SYDVKM. In DNA form, the CDR3 reads TGTGCCAGCAGTCTCCCGACAGGGCAGGACGAGCAGTACTTC. Translating it yields CASSLPTGQDEQYF. The variable domain in full, with the rest retrieved from reference TRBV28 and TRBJ2-7, is DVKVTQSSRYLVKRTGEKVFLECVQDMDHENMFWYRQDPGLGLRLIYFSYDVKMKEKGDIPEGYSVSREKKERFSLILESASTNQTSMYLCASSLPTGQDEQYFGPGTRLTVT.

The chain links TRBV5-1 to TRBJ1-5; D might be TRBD1 (5 bases). CDR3 length equals 14 residues. The V end was cut by 4 bases, the J end by 4 bases, with 12 bases between. CDR1 is SGHRS and CDR2 is YFSETQ in the germline V gene. The CDR3, as DNA: TGCGCCAGCAGCCCGAGGGCAGGGAATCAGCCCCAGCATTTT. This gives the protein CASSPRAGNQPQHF.

A note on this clone: The junction does not match germline at one end; this may be a read error. The chain joins TRBV10-3 to TRBJ2-3; possibly TRBD1 or TRBD2 for D (7 bases each). Germline assignment: CDR1 ENHRY and CDR2 SYGVKD. This CDR3 region has 15 residues. The CDR3 DNA follows: TGTGCCATCAGGACAGGGACTACCCTCACAGATGCGCAGTATTTT. Protein sequence: CAIRTGTTLTDAQYF.

CDR3 sequence reads: CASSSSGTSGYTDTQYF. The CDR3 DNA is TGTGCCAGCAGCTCGTCCGGGACTAGCGGGTACACAGATACGCAGTATTTT. The V and J genes are TRBV7-2 and TRBJ2-3; the match to TRBD2 covers 12 bases. V shed 4 bases, J shed 2 bases, and the junction held 7 bases outside the gene matches. Germline CDR1 reads SGHTA; CDR2 reads FQGNSA. This CDR3 region has 17 residues.

This clone appeared once. The V gene is TRBV20-1, the J gene TRBJ1-1; D may be TRBD1 (6 bases). Germline V gene sequence: CDR1 DFQATT, CDR2 SNEGSKA (reference sequence). V lost 3 bases and J 4 bases, leaving 6 bases between the germline ends. The CDR3 has 11 amino acids. CDR3 coding DNA: TGCAGTGCTAGCAGGGGCACTGAAGCTTTCTTT. Protein product: CSASRGTEAFF.

The chain carries TRBV7-2 and TRBJ1-5; the D gene is possibly TRBD1 (5 bases). V was shortened by 2 bases and J by 2 bases, with 10 bases between the two germline ends. This CDR3 region has 15 residues. Germline CDR1 and CDR2: SGHTA and FQGNSA. This chain's CDR3 is CASSLNSGGNQPQHF. CDR3 nucleotides: TGTGCCAGCAGCTTAAATTCGGGGGGCAATCAGCCCCAGCATTTT. Full variable domain (rest looked up from reference TRBV7-2 and TRBJ1-5): GAGVSQSPSNKVTEKGKDVELRCDPISGHTALYWYRQSLGQGLEFLIYFQGNSAPDKSGLPSDRFSAERTGGSVSTLTIQRTQQEDSAVYLCASSLNSGGNQPQHFGDGTRLSIL.

The V call is TRBV30, the J call TRBJ2-1, with D perhaps assigned TRBD1 or TRBD2 (5 bases each). The CDR3 spans 14 residues. CDR1 and CDR2 from the germline V gene are GTSNPN and SVGIG (reference sequence). Trimming shortened V by 3 bases and J by 9 bases, and 18 bases separated the two germline ends. As DNA, the CDR3 is TGTGCCTGGAGAAGGGGCACCCGGGGCGTTGAGCAGTTCTTC. Translated, it gives CAWRRGTRGVEQFF.

The chain couples TRBV4-1 to TRBJ1-5; 7 bases line up with TRBD1. The CDR3 consists of 19 residues. From germline, CDR1 is MGHRA and CDR2 YSYEKL. J was trimmed by 0 bases and V by 4 bases; bases with no gene match: 15. The CDR3 reads CASSRQTGIQPYSNQPQHF. CDR3 bases: TGCGCCAGCAGCCGACAGACAGGGATCCAACCTTATAGCAATCAGCCCCAGCATTTT.

The V and J genes are TRBV7-2 and TRBJ1-3, with a weak D call TRBD1 (6 bases). Germline values: CDR1 SGHTA, CDR2 FQGNSA. Trimming removed 5 bases at V and 2 bases at J, with 7 bases between. This CDR3 is 13 amino acids long. This chain's CDR3 is CASSPGAGNTIYF. Here the CDR3 DNA reads TGTGCCAGCAGCCCAGGGGCTGGAAACACCATATATTTT.

This clone has just one count. The chain has TRBV7-2 and TRBJ2-7, with D maybe TRBD2 (6 bases). CDR3 length: 15 amino acids. The germline V gene has CDR1 SGHTA and CDR2 FQGNSA. V was trimmed by 4 bases and J by 4 bases, leaving 17 bases between them. CDR3 nucleotide sequence: TGTGCCAGCAGCTCGAACCGGGACTCGCGATACGAGCAGTACTTC. It encodes CASSSNRDSRYEQYF.

The rearrangement links TRBV5-1 to TRBJ1-1, with 7 bases identical to TRBD1. The trim removed 3 bases at V and 6 bases at J, leaving 8 bases unmatched. Germline V gene sequence: CDR1 SGHRS, CDR2 YFSETQ. The CDR3 spans 14 residues. CDR3 nucleotide sequence: TGCGCCAGCAGCTCGGGACAGCTCCGCGCTGAAGCTTTCTTT. Translating it yields CASSSGQLRAEAFF.

The chain carries TRBV19 and TRBJ1-4; D unclear. Trimming left V 1 base short and J 10 bases short, with 19 bases between. This CDR3 comprises 16 residues. Germline CDR1 is LNHDA and CDR2 is SQIVND (reference sequence). The CDR3 is CASSIVGVGPRPKLFF. For the CDR3, the DNA is TGTGCCAGTAGTATAGTGGGAGTCGGTCCGCGTCCAAAACTGTTTTTT.

The chain carries TRBV7-9 and TRBJ1-1, with D uncertain. CDR3 length: 15 residues. V was pared by 1 base and J by 5 bases, with 14 bases between. Per the germline V gene, CDR1 is SEHNR and CDR2 is FQNEAQ (reference sequence). The CDR3 nucleotides are TGTGCCAGCAGCTTAGATGGTTTATCGGGGACTGAAGCTTTCTTT. Its protein is CASSLDGLSGTEAFF. The whole variable domain, filled in from reference TRBV7-9 and TRBJ1-1, reads DTGVSQNPRHKITKRGQNVTFRCDPISEHNRLYWYRQTLGQGPEFLTYFQNEAQLEKSRLLSDRFSAERPKGSFSTLEIQRTEQGDSAMYLCASSLDGLSGTEAFFGQGTRLTVV.

The chain links TRBV28 to TRBJ1-6, with TRBD1 matching 10 bases. The CDR3 runs to 15 residues. Looked up from germline, CDR1 is MDHEN and CDR2 is SYDVKM. The J segment lost 9 bases and the V segment lost 6 bases, leaving 8 bases of the junction unmatched. The CDR3 protein is CASRADRGWGSPLHF. The CDR3 DNA follows: TGTGCCAGCAGGGCGGACAGGGGGTGGGGTTCACCCCTCCACTTT.

This rearrangement joins TRBV19 to TRBJ1-5, with 10 positions matching TRBD1. Germline CDR1 is LNHDA and CDR2 is SQIVND (reference sequence). This CDR3 is 18 amino acids long. V shed 6 bases and J 4 bases; nucleotides not matched to a gene: 15. Written as DNA, the CDR3 is TGTGCCAGTAGCTCATACTCCGGGACAGGGGCCTTTAATCAGCCCCAGCATTTT. This encodes CASSSYSGTGAFNQPQHF.

This clone came up once. The V call is TRBV27, the J call TRBJ2-5; perhaps TRBD1 as D (6 bases). Germline V lookup: CDR1 MNHEY, CDR2 SMNVEV (reference sequence). The ends were cut back, 5 bases at V and 1 base at J, with 14 bases in the middle. The CDR3 spans 15 residues. The CDR3 loop is CASSPLGTTQETQYF. The DNA of the CDR3 is TGTGCCAGCAGTCCACTCGGGACAACCCAAGAGACCCAGTACTTC.

The rearrangement joins TRBV5-4 to TRBJ2-3, with 8 bases matching TRBD2. Trimming at V came to 1 base and at J to 1 base, leaving 8 bases not matched to a gene. Per germline, CDR1 SGHNT and CDR2 YYREEE (reference sequence). The CDR3 has 17 amino acids. The CDR3 protein is CASSLFQRGTRTDTQYF. The CDR3 nucleotides read TGTGCCAGCAGCTTGTTCCAGCGGGGGACACGCACAGATACGCAGTATTTT.

The J gene is TRBJ1-1, the V gene TRBV7-9; TRBD1 matches at 8 bases. Looked up from germline, CDR1 is SEHNR and CDR2 is FQNEAQ (reference sequence). V was clipped by 4 bases and J by 8 bases; unmatched bases: 6. This CDR3 is built from 13 residues. The CDR3 region has the DNA TGTGCCAGCAGCTCGCAGGGGGCGGGAGAAGCTTTCTTT. Translating it yields CASSSQGAGEAFF.

V is TRBV19 and J is TRBJ1-4; D not certain. Germline CDR1 and CDR2: LNHDA and SQIVND (reference sequence). Trimming shortened V by 7 bases and J by 0 bases, and 12 bases separated the two germline ends. CDR3 length: 15 amino acids. The CDR3 loop is CASKGRSSTNEKLFF. DNA of the CDR3: TGTGCCAGTAAGGGCAGATCTTCAACTAATGAAAAACTGTTTTTT.

V usage is TRBV6-5 and J usage is TRBJ2-5; no firm D call. This CDR3 is 13 amino acids long. From germline, CDR1 is MNHEY and CDR2 SVGAGI. Between the trimmed V and J ends, which lost 6 bases and 5 bases, there was a span of 13 bases. In DNA form, the CDR3 reads TGTGCCAGCAGGCGTACTGCCCCGGAGACCCAGTACTTC. Residues: CASRRTAPETQYF.

The J gene is TRBJ1-2, the V gene TRBV2; D gene ambiguous. V gave up 4 bases and J gave up 3 bases, with 21 bases separating them. CDR1 and CDR2 (germline): SNHLY, FYNNEI. This CDR3 comprises 17 residues. The CDR3 reads CASSVGDESTHYYGYTF. CDR3 sequence (DNA): TGTGCCAGCAGTGTAGGAGATGAGAGTACCCACTACTATGGCTACACCTTC.